This entry lists 11 T cell receptor beta chains sequenced from one sample in a study of T cells expressing NK-cell markers (dated by TCRdb to 2018 to 2021). The method was 5' RACE. Instrument on record: Illumina HiSeq 2000. Following TCRdb reprocessing, every CDR3 protein sequence forms one entry, and DNA is not provided. Per the sample table, the count is over 120,000 distinct CDR3 sequences. Around 12% of the sample lies in the top ten. The sequenced sample was blood T cells: a sorted CD56 or NKG2C T cell subset, CD4+ or CD8+ T cells, or bulk PBMC T cells (not recorded which). All receptors come from a man between 18 and 29 years old in good health. Donor details come from another sample of the same person, matched by shared clones.

This chain joins TRBV5-6 and TRBJ1-4. This CDR3 comprises 15 residues. Germline CDR1 is SGHDT and CDR2 is YYEEEE. The chain's CDR3 is CASSSRHQSSEKLFF.

The V call is TRBV6-1, the J call TRBJ2-3; TCRdb indicates TRBD1, and absent DNA this call remains unverified. The CDR3 covers 13 residues. Per the germline V gene, CDR1 is MNHNS and CDR2 is SASEGT. CDR3 protein: CASSPPMSDTQYF.

The chain combines TRBV4-3 with TRBJ1-6; TCRdb picks TRBD1, but there is no DNA to check that call. Germline loops: CDR1 LGHNA, CDR2 YSLEER. CDR3 length: 16 amino acids. The CDR3 here is CASSQGLTGLNSPLHF.

The V call is TRBV7-9, the J call TRBJ1-2; the TCRdb call, TRBD1, lacks DNA for checking. Germline CDR1 is SEHNR and CDR2 is FQNEAQ (reference sequence). CDR3 size: 12 residues. This CDR3 is CASSFGGDGYTF.

The rearrangement links TRBV7-9 to TRBJ1-2. The CDR3 loop spans 12 amino acids. From germline, CDR1 is SEHNR and CDR2 FQNEAQ (reference sequence). The CDR3 is CATDTTGYGYTF.

The chain has TRBV7-9 and TRBJ1-1; TCRdb reports TRBD1, a call that lacks DNA to check it against. This CDR3 region has 14 residues. Germline CDR1 SEHNR, CDR2 FQNEAQ (reference sequence). The CDR3: CASRPAPGQGEAFF.

This rearrangement joins TRBV12-3 or TRBV12-4 to TRBJ2-7; without DNA, the TCRdb call of TRBD1 cannot be checked. The length of the CDR3 is 14 residues. This chain's CDR3 is CASSLSGAAYEQYF.

The J gene is TRBJ1-1, the V gene TRBV12-3 or TRBV12-4. The CDR3 has 11 residues. This CDR3 is CASSFGIEAFF.

The chain couples TRBV2 to TRBJ1-4. This CDR3 has 14 residues. Germline V gives CDR1 SNHLY, CDR2 FYNNEI. This chain's CDR3 is CASSRGTTNEKLFF. The full variable domain, in which reference TRBV2 and TRBJ1-4 provide the parts outside the CDR3, is EPEVTQTPSHQVTQMGQEVILRCVPISNHLYFYWYRQILGQKVEFLVSFYNNEISEKSEIFDDQFSVERPDGSNFTLKIRSTKLEDSAMYFCASSRGTTNEKLFFGSGTQLSVL.

The chain uses TRBV4-3 and TRBJ2-3; without DNA, the TCRdb call of TRBD1 cannot be checked. CDR3 length: 16 amino acids. The V gene's germline CDR1 is LGHNA and CDR2 YSLEER. CDR3 sequence: CASSQDRQGAADTQYF.

The CDR3 spells CASSEGTASYNEQFF. The chain employs TRBV6-1 and TRBJ2-1. Germline V gene lookup returns CDR1 MNHNS and CDR2 SASEGT. The length of the CDR3 is 15 residues.